This TCR beta chain was found in a study of technical replicates of blood from a few donors. This CDR3 spans 14 amino acids. After removal of 7 bases from V and 5 bases from J, the junction contained 9 bases not matched to a gene. The germline CDR1 and CDR2 sequences are MNHNY and SVGAGI (reference sequence). Clones were read by immunoSEQ multiplex PCR, and TCRdb kept only the in-frame ones, dropping some. This sample has about 100,000 clones, with 90% to 96% found just once. The chain joins TRBV6-6 to TRBJ2-5, with 8 nucleotides matching TRBD2. This receptor was obtained from a human donor in good health. The material sequenced was T cells isolated from PBMCs. The CDR3 DNA reads TGTGCCAGCAAGGCGGGAGGTATGCTGGAGACCCAGTACTTC. This codes for CASKAGGMLETQYF.